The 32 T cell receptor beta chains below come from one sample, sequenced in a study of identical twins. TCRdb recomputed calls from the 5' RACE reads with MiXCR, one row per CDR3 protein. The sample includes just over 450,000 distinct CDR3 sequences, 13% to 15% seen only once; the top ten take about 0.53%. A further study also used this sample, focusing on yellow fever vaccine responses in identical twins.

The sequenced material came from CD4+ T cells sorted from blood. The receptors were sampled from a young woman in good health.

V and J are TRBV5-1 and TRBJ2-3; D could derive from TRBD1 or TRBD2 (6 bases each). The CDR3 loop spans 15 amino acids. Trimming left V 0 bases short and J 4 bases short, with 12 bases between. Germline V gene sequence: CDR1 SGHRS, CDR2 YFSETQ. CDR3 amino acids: CASSLEPGASDTQYF. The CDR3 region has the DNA TGCGCCAGCAGCTTGGAACCGGGGGCGTCAGATACGCAGTATTTT.

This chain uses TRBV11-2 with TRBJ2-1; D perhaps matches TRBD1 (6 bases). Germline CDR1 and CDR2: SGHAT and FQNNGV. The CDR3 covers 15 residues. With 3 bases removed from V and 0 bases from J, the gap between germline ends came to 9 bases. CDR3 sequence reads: CASSFVRGSYNEQFF. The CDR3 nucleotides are TGTGCCAGCAGCTTTGTCAGGGGCTCCTACAATGAGCAGTTCTTC.

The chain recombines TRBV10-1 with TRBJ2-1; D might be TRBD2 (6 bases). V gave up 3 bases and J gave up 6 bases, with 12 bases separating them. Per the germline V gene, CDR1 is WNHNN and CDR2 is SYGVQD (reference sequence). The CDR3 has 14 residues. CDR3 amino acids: CASSDGRAGNEQFF. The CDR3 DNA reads TGCGCCAGCAGTGATGGCAGAGCGGGCAATGAGCAGTTCTTC.

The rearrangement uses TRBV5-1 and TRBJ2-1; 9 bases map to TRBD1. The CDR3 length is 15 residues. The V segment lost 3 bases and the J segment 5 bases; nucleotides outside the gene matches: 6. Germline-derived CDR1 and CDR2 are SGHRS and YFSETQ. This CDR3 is CASSSRTGENNEQFF. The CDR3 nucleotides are TGCGCCAGCAGCTCCCGGACAGGGGAAAACAATGAGCAGTTCTTC.

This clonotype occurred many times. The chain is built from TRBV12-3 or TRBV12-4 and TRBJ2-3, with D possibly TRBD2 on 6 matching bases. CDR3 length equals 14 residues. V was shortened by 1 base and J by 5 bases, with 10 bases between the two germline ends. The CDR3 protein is CASSLGGTGDTQYF. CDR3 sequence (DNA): TGTGCCAGCAGTTTAGGAGGGACTGGAGATACGCAGTATTTT.

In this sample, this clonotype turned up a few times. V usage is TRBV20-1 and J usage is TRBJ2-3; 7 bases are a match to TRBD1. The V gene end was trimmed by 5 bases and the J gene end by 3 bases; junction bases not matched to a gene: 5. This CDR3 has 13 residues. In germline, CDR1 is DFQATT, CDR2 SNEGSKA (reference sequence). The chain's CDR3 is CSAPVRGTDTQYF. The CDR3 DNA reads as TGCAGTGCTCCCGTCAGGGGGACAGATACGCAGTATTTT.

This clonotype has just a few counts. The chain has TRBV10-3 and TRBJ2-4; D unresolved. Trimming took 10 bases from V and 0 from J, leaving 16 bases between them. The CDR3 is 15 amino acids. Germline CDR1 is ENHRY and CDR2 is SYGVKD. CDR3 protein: CATNEDSLAKNIQYF. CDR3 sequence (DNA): TGTGCCACCAACGAAGATTCGTTAGCCAAAAACATTCAGTACTTC.

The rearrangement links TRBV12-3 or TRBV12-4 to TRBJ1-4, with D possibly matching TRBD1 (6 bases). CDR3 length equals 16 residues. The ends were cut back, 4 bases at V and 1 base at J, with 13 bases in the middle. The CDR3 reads CASSSATGKTNEKLFF. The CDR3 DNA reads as TGTGCCAGCAGTTCTGCCACAGGGAAAACTAATGAAAAACTGTTTTTT.

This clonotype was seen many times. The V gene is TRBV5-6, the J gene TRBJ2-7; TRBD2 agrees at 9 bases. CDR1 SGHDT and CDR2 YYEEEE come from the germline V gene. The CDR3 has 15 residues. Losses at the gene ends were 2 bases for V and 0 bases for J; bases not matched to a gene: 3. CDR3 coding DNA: TGTGCCAGCAGCTTTTATAGCGGGAGCTCCTACGAGCAGTACTTC. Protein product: CASSFYSGSSYEQYF.

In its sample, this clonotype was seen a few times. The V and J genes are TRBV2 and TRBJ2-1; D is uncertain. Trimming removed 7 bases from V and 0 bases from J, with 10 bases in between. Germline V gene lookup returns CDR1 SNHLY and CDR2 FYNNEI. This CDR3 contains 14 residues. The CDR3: CASKAAVSYNEQFF. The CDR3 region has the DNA TGTGCCAGCAAGGCGGCGGTCTCCTACAATGAGCAGTTCTTC.

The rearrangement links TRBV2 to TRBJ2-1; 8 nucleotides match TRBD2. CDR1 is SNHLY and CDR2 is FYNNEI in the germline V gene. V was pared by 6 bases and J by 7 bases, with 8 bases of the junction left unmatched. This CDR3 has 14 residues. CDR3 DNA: TGTGCCAGCAGAACTACGGGGGGGCTGAATGAGCAGTTCTTC. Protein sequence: CASRTTGGLNEQFF.

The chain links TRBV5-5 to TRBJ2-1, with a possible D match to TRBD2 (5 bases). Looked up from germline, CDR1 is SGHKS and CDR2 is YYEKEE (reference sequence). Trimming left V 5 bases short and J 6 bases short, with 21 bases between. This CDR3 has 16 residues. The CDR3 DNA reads TGTGCCAGCAGGGCGGGTGTGGGTTTTCCGTCCAATGAGCAGTTCTTC. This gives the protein CASRAGVGFPSNEQFF. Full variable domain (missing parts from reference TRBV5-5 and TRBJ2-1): DAGVTQSPTHLIKTRGQQVTLRCSPISGHKSVSWYQQVLGQGPQFIFQYYEKEERGRGNFPDRFSARQFPNYSSELNVNALLLGDSALYLCASRAGVGFPSNEQFFGPGTRLTVL.

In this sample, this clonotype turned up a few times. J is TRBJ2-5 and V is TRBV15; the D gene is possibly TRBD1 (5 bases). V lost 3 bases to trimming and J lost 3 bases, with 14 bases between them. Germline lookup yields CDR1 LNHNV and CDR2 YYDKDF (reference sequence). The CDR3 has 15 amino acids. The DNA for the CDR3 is TGTGCCACCAGCAGGACCAGGGAACCCGAAGAGACCCAGTACTTC. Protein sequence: CATSRTREPEETQYF.

The CDR3 protein is CASRDSYNEQFF. The CDR3 DNA sequence: TGCGCCAGCCGCGACAGCTACAATGAGCAGTTCTTC. The chain is built from TRBV5-1 and TRBJ2-1; D is possibly TRBD1 (5 bases). V was cut by 7 bases and J by 3 bases, with 8 bases left in between. The V gene's germline CDR1 is SGHRS and CDR2 YFSETQ. The CDR3 is 12 residues long.

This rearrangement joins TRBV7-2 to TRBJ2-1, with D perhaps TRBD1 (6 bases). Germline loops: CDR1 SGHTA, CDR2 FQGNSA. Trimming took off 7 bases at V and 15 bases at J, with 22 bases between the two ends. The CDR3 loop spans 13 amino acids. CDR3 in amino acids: CASIPSLGASWFF. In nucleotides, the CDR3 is TGTGCCAGCATCCCTAGTCTGGGGGCTTCGTGGTTCTTC.

In nucleotides, the CDR3 is TGCAGCGTTGCGGGGGGTAGCAATGAGCAGTTCTTC. It translates to CSVAGGSNEQFF. The chain is built from TRBV29-1 and TRBJ2-1, with 7 bases fitting TRBD2. CDR1 and CDR2 from the germline V gene are SQVTM and ANQGSEA. The CDR3 covers 12 residues. The V segment lost 4 bases and the J segment 6 bases; nucleotides outside the gene matches: 3.

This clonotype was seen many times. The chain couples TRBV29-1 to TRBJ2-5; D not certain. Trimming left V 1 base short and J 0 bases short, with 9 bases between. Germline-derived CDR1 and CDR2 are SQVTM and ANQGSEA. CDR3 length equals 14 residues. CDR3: CSVEVGRNQETQYF. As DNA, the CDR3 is TGCAGCGTTGAAGTGGGTCGTAACCAAGAGACCCAGTACTTC.

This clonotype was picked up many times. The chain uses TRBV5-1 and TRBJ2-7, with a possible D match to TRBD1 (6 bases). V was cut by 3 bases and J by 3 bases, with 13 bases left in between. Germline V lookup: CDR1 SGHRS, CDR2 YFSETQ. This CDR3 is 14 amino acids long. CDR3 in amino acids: CASSYWTDHYEQYF. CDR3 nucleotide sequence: TGCGCCAGCAGCTACTGGACAGACCACTACGAGCAGTACTTC.

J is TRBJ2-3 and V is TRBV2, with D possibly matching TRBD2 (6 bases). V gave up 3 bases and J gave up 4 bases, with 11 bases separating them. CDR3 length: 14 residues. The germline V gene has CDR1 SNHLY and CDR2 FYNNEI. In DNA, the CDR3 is TGTGCCAGCAGTGACCAACTAGCTGCAGATACGCAGTATTTT. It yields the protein CASSDQLAADTQYF.

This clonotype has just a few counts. The CDR3 nucleotides are TGTGCCAGCTCACGCGCAAAAGAGACCCAGTACTTC. Encoded protein: CASSRAKETQYF. The V gene is TRBV18, the J gene TRBJ2-5; D gene ambiguous. V was cut by 4 bases and J by 3 bases, with 6 bases left in between. The CDR3 contains 12 residues. Germline CDR1 and CDR2: KGHSH and LQKENI.

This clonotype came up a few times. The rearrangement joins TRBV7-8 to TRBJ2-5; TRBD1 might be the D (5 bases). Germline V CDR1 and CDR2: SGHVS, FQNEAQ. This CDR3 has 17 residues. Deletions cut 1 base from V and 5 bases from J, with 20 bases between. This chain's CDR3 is CASSLGSGAALGETQYF. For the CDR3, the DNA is TGTGCCAGCAGCTTAGGGTCTGGGGCCGCCTTAGGTGAGACCCAGTACTTC.

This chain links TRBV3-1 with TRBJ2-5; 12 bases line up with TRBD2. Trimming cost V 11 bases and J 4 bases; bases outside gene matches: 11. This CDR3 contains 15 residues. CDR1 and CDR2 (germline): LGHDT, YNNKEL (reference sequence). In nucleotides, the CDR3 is TGTGCCGGCTCGACTAGCGGGGGATCCGGAGAGACCCAGTACTTC. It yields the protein CAGSTSGGSGETQYF.

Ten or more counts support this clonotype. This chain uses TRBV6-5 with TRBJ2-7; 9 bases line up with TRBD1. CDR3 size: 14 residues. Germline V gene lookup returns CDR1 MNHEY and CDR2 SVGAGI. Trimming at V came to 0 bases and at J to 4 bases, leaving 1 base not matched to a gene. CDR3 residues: CASSYSGQGYEQYF. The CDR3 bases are TGTGCCAGCAGTTACTCGGGACAGGGATACGAGCAGTACTTC.

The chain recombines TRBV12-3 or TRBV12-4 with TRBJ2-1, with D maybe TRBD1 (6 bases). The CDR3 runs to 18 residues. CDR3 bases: TGTACCATCAGTTTTGACCCTCCGGGACACAGCTCCTACAATGAGCAGTTCTTC. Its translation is CTISFDPPGHSSYNEQFF.

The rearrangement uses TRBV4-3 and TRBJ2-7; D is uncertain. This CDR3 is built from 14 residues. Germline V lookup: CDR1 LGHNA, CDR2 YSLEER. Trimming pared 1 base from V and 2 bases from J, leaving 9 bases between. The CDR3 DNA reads TGCGCCAGCAGCCAAGTTCACCCTACCTACGAGCAGTACTTC. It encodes CASSQVHPTYEQYF.

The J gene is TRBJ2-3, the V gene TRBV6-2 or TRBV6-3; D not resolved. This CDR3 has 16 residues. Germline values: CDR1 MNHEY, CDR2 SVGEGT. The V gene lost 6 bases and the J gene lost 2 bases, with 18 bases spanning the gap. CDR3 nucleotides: TGTGCCAGCAGATATCATTATGGTACAGTCACAGATACGCAGTATTTT. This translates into CASRYHYGTVTDTQYF.

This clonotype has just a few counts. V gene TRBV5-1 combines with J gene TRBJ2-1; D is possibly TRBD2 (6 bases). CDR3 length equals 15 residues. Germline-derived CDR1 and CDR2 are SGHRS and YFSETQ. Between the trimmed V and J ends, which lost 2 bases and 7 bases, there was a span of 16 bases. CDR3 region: CASSLNAGGGNEQFF. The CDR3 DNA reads TGCGCCAGCAGCTTAAACGCCGGAGGAGGGAATGAGCAGTTCTTC.

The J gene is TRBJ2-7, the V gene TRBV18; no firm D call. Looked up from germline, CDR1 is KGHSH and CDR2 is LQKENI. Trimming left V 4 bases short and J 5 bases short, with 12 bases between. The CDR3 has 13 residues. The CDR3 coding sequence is TGTGCCAGCTCACGCAACCACGTCAACGAGCAGTACTTC. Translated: CASSRNHVNEQYF. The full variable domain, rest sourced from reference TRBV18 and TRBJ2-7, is NAGVMQNPRHLVRRRGQEARLRCSPMKGHSHVYWYRQLPEEGLKFMVYLQKENIIDESGMPKERFSAEFPKEGPSILRIQQVVRGDSAAYFCASSRNHVNEQYFGPGTRLTVT.

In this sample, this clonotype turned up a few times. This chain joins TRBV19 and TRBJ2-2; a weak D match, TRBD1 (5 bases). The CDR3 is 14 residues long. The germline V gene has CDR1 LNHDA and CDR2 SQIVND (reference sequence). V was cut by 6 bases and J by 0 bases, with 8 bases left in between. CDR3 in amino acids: CASRGATNTGELFF. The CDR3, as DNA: TGTGCCAGTAGAGGGGCGACGAACACCGGGGAGCTGTTTTTT.

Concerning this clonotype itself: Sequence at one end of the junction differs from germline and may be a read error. The CDR3 coding sequence is TGTGCTAGCAGCACCGGGACAGGGGGCAATGAGCAGTTCTTC. Protein product: CASSTGTGGNEQFF. V is TRBV7-7 and J is TRBJ2-1; 11 nucleotides agree with TRBD1. The CDR3 sequence is 14 residues long. Germline-derived CDR1 and CDR2 are SSHAT and FNYEAQ (reference sequence).

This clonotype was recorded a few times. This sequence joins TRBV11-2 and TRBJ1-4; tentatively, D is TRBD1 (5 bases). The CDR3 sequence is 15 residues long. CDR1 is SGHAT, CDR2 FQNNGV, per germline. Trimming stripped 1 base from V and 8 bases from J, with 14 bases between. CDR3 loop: CASSLVAGKKEKLFF. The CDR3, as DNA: TGTGCCAGCAGCTTAGTGGCAGGGAAGAAAGAAAAACTGTTTTTT.

The CDR3 nucleotides read TGTGCCAGCAGCAAACAGGGTACCTACGAGCAGTACTTC. Translated, it gives CASSKQGTYEQYF. The V call is TRBV7-2, the J call TRBJ2-7, with D perhaps matching TRBD1 (6 bases). This CDR3 spans 13 amino acids. Trimming left V 5 bases short and J 2 bases short, with 10 bases between. From germline, CDR1 is SGHTA and CDR2 FQGNSA.